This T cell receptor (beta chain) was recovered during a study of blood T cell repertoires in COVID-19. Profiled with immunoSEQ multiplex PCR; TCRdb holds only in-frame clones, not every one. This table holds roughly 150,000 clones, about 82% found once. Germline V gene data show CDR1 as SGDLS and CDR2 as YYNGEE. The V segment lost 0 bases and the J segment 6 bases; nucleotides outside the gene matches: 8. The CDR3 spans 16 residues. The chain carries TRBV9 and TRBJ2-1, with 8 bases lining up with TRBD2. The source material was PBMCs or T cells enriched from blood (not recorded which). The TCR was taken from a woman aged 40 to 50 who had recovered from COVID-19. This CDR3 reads CASSVDGGRSGNEQFF. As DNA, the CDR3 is TGTGCCAGCAGCGTAGACGGCGGGAGGTCAGGCAATGAGCAGTTCTTC.